The entry below gives a single TCR beta chain sequence along with its context. Which antigen it targets is not known. Base quality data are lacking; no much larger clone is found one base away. These data originate in a study of CD8 T cells in Susac syndrome (dated by TCRdb to about 2019). Study-level background: Of the Susac syndrome patients who were sequenced, five or six had clinically active disease and roughly eight were in clinical remission. Susac syndrome patients were therapy-naive, on corticosteroids (some also receiving IVIg), or on IVIg alone at blood withdrawal. Repertoire sequencing was used to test whether CD8+ T cell activation and differentiation in Susac syndrome was antigen driven. CD8+ T cell repertoire clonality was compared between around eleven healthy donors, approximately 14 Susac syndrome patients and approximately 15 multiple sclerosis patients. Study-wide conclusions, independent of this receptor: The TCR sequencing and HLA analysis was acknowledged to have included a relatively small number of individuals. Looking at Susac-specific public clones, the researchers identified 15 to 20 in the total CD8+ repertoire and five or six in the CD8+ TEMRA repertoire. Susac syndrome CD8+ repertoires showed clonal expansion, highest in CD8+ TEMRA cells and greater in clinically active than remitting patients.

High-throughput TCR beta sequencing profiled peripheral blood CD8+ and CD4+ T cells from healthy donors, Susac syndrome patients and multiple sclerosis patients. Recently defined diagnostic criteria for definite or probable disease were met by the Susac syndrome patients. CD8+ TEMRA cells were enriched by FACS, while bulk CD8+ and CD4+ T cells were purified by magnetic negative isolation. Blood was collected in EDTA tubes and processed within 24 hours, with PBMCs isolated through density gradient centrifugation. PBMCs intended for TCR sequencing were cryopreserved in liquid nitrogen and were subsequently thawed in a 37 degrees C water bath. A purity of at least 90% was achieved for sorted or isolated CD4+, CD8+ and CD8+ TEMRA cells. RNA was extracted using the RNeasy kit, and roughly 0.5 to 1 ug of the RNA was reverse transcribed with random hexamers. TCR beta CDR3 regions were amplified with the immunoSEQ multiplex PCR assay covering 54 Vbeta and 13 Jbeta segments. To correct PCR amplification bias, a synthetic template baseline was used for both primer optimization and computational correction. From the authors' description of their analysis: Reads were annotated to V, D and J genes according to IMGT and were analyzed with immunoSEQ Analyzer, with only productive sequences retained. Clonality was calculated as one minus the Shannon entropy normalized by log2 of the number of productive unique sequences. Public and private clones were assessed among the 100 most prevalent clones of each patient and control. A clone was defined as Susac-specific if it was absent from the healthy and MS cohorts, from roughly 1,000 published viral clones and from other ImmuneACCESS disease sequences. The public reads were reanalyzed by TCRdb: fastp trimming at Q25, MiXCR alignment, in-frame beta chains only. Rows are combined by CDR3 protein, so each entry shows the most common genes and DNA. The V and J calls and clone size come from TCRdb's table, not from the authors' own analysis. Present in this sample are 100,000 to 150,000 distinct CDR3 sequences, just under 95% of which were seen just once. 0.25% to 0.3% of the sample belongs to the ten largest clones.

CDR1 KGHSH and CDR2 LQKENI are derived from the germline V gene. The CDR3 starts with the cysteine, ends with the phenylalanine, and has 15 residues. Of the read, only the CDR3 DNA is kept; its 45 bases are in frame from base 1. Germline trimming: 2 bases from V, 3 bases from J; junction bases outside gene matches: 4. Sequenced: CD8+ T cells from PBMCs. The TCR was taken from a human donor with Susac syndrome. Here the chain combines TRBV18 and TRBJ1-1; the central 9 bases match TRBD1. The CDR3 region has the sequence CASSPGTGKDTEAFF. Read as DNA, the sequence is TGTGCCAGCTCACCAGGGACAGGGAAGGACACTGAAGCTTTCTTT.